The clone carrying this T cell receptor beta chain was detected only a few times. Its antigen remains unidentified. These data originate in a study of blood T cells in healthy people across ages. Aged about 6 to 100, donors were systemically healthy Caucasians from Russia. Per sample, extraction of total RNA gave at least 6 micrograms in every case. Together with a sample-barcoded 5' primer, a J-beta primer mix was included in a second PCR lasting roughly 6 to 12 cycles. TCRdb independently ran MiXCR on the 5' RACE reads; one entry per CDR3 protein. The repertoire has 580,000 or so distinct CDR3 sequences, about 45% of them found once; the top ten carry just under 25%. Study-wide findings and caveats: Diversity was estimated from one million T cells, and these estimates were considered underestimates.

With V trimmed by 2 bases and J by 1 base, 5 bases remained unmatched. The CDR3 length is 15 residues. Germline-derived CDR1 and CDR2 are DFQATT and SNEGSKA (reference sequence). The rearrangement joins TRBV20-1 to TRBJ2-3, with 8 bases fitting TRBD2. This receptor was taken from an elderly man in good health. Sequenced input: blood. This chain's CDR3 is CSARPGGGGTDTQYF. The CDR3 nucleotides are TGCAGTGCTAGACCGGGGGGGGGCGGCACAGATACGCAGTATTTT.